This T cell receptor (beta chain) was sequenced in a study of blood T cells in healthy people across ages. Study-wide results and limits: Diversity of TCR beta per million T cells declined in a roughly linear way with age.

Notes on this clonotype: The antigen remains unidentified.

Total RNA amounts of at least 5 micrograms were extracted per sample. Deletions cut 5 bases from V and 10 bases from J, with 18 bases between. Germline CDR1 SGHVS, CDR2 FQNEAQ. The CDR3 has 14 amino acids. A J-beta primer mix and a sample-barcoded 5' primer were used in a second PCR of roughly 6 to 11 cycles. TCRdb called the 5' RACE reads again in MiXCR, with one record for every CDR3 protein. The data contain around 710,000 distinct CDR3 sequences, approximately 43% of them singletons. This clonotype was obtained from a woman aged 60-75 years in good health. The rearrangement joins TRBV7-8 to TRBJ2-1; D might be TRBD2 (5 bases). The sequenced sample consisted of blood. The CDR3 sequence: CASSPSPTRSEQFF. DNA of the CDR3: TGTGCCAGCAGCCCATCCCCTACTAGGAGCGAGCAGTTCTTC.